This TCR beta chain originates from a study of PD-1 blockade in classical Hodgkin lymphoma. Clones were read by immunoSEQ multiplex PCR, and TCRdb kept only the in-frame ones, dropping some. Of 40,000 to 55,000 clones detected, around 78% appear once; the ten largest clones hold 37%. Indicated time point: cycle 4 day 1 (C4D1), after 6 weeks of nivolumab. Each of the patients experienced relapse following autologous stem cell transplantation, and their brentuximab vedotin exposure differed. This material consisted of peripheral blood mononuclear cells (PBMCs), taken before the fourth cycle of nivolumab. The TCR was taken from a human donor with classical Hodgkin lymphoma.

CDR3 sequence (DNA): TGTGCCAGCAGCTCGAGTACGGAGACCCAGTACTTC. Translating gives CASSSSTETQYF. The V gene is TRBV7-2, the J gene TRBJ2-5; no clear D gene. Looked up from germline, CDR1 is SGHTA and CDR2 is FQGNSA. V dropped 4 bases and J dropped 5 bases, with 8 bases sitting between them. The CDR3 runs 12 residues.